The TCR beta chain under discussion was sequenced for a study of human T cells and chemical hapten exposure. Study information: Minor pooled library volume differences mainly drove per-sample TCR yield variation.

This clonotype has at least ten counts. CDR3 length equals 15 residues. In germline, CDR1 is SGHTA, CDR2 FQGNSA. With V trimmed by 5 bases and J by 1 base, 7 bases remained unmatched. Unique molecular identifiers were linked by the library to individual cDNA molecules. Each CDR3 protein gets one entry after TCRdb re-called the RACE reads with MiXCR. The data show 100,000 to 150,000 distinct CDR3 sequences, approximately 9% seen once. Time point: healthy volunteer bleed at 2 weeks. Unfractionated whole blood was the source of the extracted total RNA. The sequence was obtained from a male donor in good health. Some clones in this sample may be carry-over from other donors' samples. This chain uses TRBV7-2 with TRBJ2-7, with 8 nucleotides matching TRBD2. The sequenced material came from whole blood. The CDR3 DNA reads TGTGCCAGCAGCCCCAGCGGGGGAAGGTCCTACGAGCAGTACTTC. This codes for CASSPSGGRSYEQYF.